A single sample gave rise to the 8 T cell receptor beta chains below, sequenced in a study of immune evolution from preneoplasia to lung adenocarcinoma. Clones were sequenced by immunoSEQ multiplex PCR, and TCRdb holds only the in-frame ones, with some missing. The table records approximately 11,000 clones, roughly 90% of them present only once. Sequenced sample: FFPE invasive lung adenocarcinoma tissue. The receptors were gathered from a person aged 70 to 79 with invasive lung adenocarcinoma.

This clone was recorded a few times. The chain is built from TRBV19 and TRBJ2-5, with TRBD1 matching 8 bases. This CDR3 has 14 residues. From germline, CDR1 is LNHDA and CDR2 SQIVND (reference sequence). Germline trimming cut 9 bases from V and 4 bases from J; bases unmatched to any gene: 10. The DNA of the CDR3 is TGTGCCAGCGCAGAACAGGGGGATGGAGAGACCCAGTACTTC. This gives the protein CASAEQGDGETQYF.

CDR3 sequence: CASSGAYEQYF. DNA of the CDR3: TGTGCCAGCAGCGGGGCCTACGAGCAGTACTTC. The chain combines TRBV7-8 with TRBJ2-7; no clear D gene. V shed 5 bases and J shed 2 bases, with 4 bases lying between them. Germline-derived CDR1 and CDR2 are SGHVS and FQNEAQ. This CDR3 has 11 residues.

The V gene is TRBV20-1, the J gene TRBJ2-5, with a weak D call TRBD1 (5 bases). V was cut by 7 bases and J by 5 bases, with 11 bases left in between. The CDR3 sequence is 11 residues long. The germline gives CDR1 DFQATT, CDR2 SNEGSKA (reference sequence). The CDR3 nucleotides read TGCAGTGTGGCCCCAGGGGAGACCCAGTACTTC. Its protein is CSVAPGETQYF.

The chain recombines TRBV11-2 with TRBJ1-2; a weak D match, TRBD1 (6 bases). The CDR3 loop spans 12 amino acids. Trimming shortened V by 7 bases and J by 2 bases, and 8 bases separated the two germline ends. Germline V gene lookup returns CDR1 SGHAT and CDR2 FQNNGV. CDR3: CASKQGNYGYTF. CDR3 bases: TGTGCCAGCAAACAGGGAAACTATGGCTACACCTTC.

The V and J genes are TRBV6-6 and TRBJ2-7; D is uncertain. The length of the CDR3 is 13 residues. V lost 2 bases and J 3 bases, leaving 8 bases between the germline ends. CDR1 and CDR2 (germline): MNHNY, SVGAGI (reference sequence). CDR3 residues: CASSYDENYEQYF. CDR3 DNA sequence: TGTGCCAGCAGTTACGACGAAAACTACGAGCAGTACTTC.

The rearrangement links TRBV7-9 to TRBJ1-2, with 7 bases lining up with TRBD1. Germline V gene data show CDR1 as SEHNR and CDR2 as FQNEAQ (reference sequence). With 2 bases clipped from V and 5 bases from J, the junction kept 11 bases outside the gene matches. This CDR3 region has 16 residues. The CDR3 here is CASSLTGARHWYGYTF. The DNA for the CDR3 is TGTGCCAGCAGCTTAACAGGGGCGCGTCACTGGTATGGCTACACCTTC.

The V gene is TRBV9, the J gene TRBJ2-1, with 10 bases lining up with TRBD2. This CDR3 has 13 residues. Germline V gene data show CDR1 as SGDLS and CDR2 as YYNGEE. The V segment lost 7 bases and the J segment 7 bases; nucleotides outside the gene matches: 5. CDR3 amino acids: CASSVAGGNEQFF. The CDR3 region has the DNA TGTGCCAGCTCGGTAGCGGGGGGTAATGAGCAGTTCTTC.

J is TRBJ2-2 and V is TRBV7-9, with 9 bases identical to TRBD2. This CDR3 is 16 amino acids long. Germline V gene lookup returns CDR1 SEHNR and CDR2 FQNEAQ (reference sequence). V gave up 1 base and J gave up 2 bases; unmatched junction bases: 2. CDR3 nucleotides: TGTGCCAGCAGCTTAGTGACTAGCGGTAACACCGGGGAGCTGTTTTTT. Translated, it gives CASSLVTSGNTGELFF.